Below, 16 T cell receptor beta chains from the same sample are listed, as sequenced in a study of shared clonotypes between healthy human individuals. Only in-frame clones appear in the TCRdb table, and some are missing; sequencing was by immunoSEQ multiplex PCR. This sample yields about a million clones, of which around 76% are seen a single time; less than 1.5% belongs to the top ten. Sequencing was done on a sample of memory CD4+ T cells sorted from blood. Subset indicated: CD45RA-negative fraction. The source is a man aged 18-30 years in good health.

Written as DNA, the CDR3 is TGTGCCAGCAGCCCCCGCCGGTACTCAAACACCGGGGAGCTGTTTTTT. Translation: CASSPRRYSNTGELFF. The chain has TRBV7-2 and TRBJ2-2; no clear D. V lost 5 bases to trimming and J lost 2 bases, with 15 bases between them. From germline, CDR1 is SGHTA and CDR2 FQGNSA. The CDR3 runs to 16 residues.

V gene TRBV6-5 combines with J gene TRBJ1-3; 8 nucleotides agree with TRBD1. This CDR3 region has 14 residues. Trimming at V came to 5 bases and at J to 5 bases, leaving 5 bases not matched to a gene. Germline CDR1 is MNHEY and CDR2 is SVGAGI. In nucleotides, the CDR3 is TGTGCCAGCAGTCTGGACAGGGCTAGAAACACCATATATTTT. Translation: CASSLDRARNTIYF.

The CDR3 bases are TGTGCCAGCAGCTTAGCGTGGGACGAGCAGTACTTC. Residues: CASSLAWDEQYF. V gene TRBV7-6 combines with J gene TRBJ2-7; D is unresolved. The germline CDR1 and CDR2 sequences are SGHVS and FNYEAQ. The CDR3 sequence is 12 residues long. V was pared by 0 bases and J by 5 bases, with 5 bases between.

Of note for this clone: At the DNA level, this CDR3 is encoded by other sequences in the same sample as well. The rearrangement uses TRBV5-6 and TRBJ1-1, with 7 nucleotides matching TRBD1. Germline V gives CDR1 SGHDT, CDR2 YYEEEE. With 5 bases clipped from V and 1 base from J, the junction kept 8 bases outside the gene matches. This CDR3 has 15 residues. The CDR3 sequence: CASSPPGQRNTEAFF. The DNA of the CDR3 is TGTGCCAGCAGTCCTCCGGGACAGAGGAACACTGAAGCTTTCTTT.

The rearrangement joins TRBV7-4 to TRBJ1-1; D is perhaps TRBD1 (5 bases). From germline, CDR1 is SGHVT and CDR2 SQSDAQ. The CDR3 is 18 residues long. The V gene lost 4 bases and the J gene lost 1 base, with 22 bases spanning the gap. The CDR3 DNA sequence: TGTGCCAGCAGCTCCAGACAGAGAGCGACTTATACGAACACTGAAGCTTTCTTT. This sequence encodes CASSSRQRATYTNTEAFF.

The V call is TRBV5-1, the J call TRBJ2-7; D possibly corresponds to TRBD2 (6 bases). Per the germline V gene, CDR1 is SGHRS and CDR2 is YFSETQ. Trimming took 0 bases from V and 0 from J, leaving 13 bases between them. CDR3 length: 16 residues. CDR3 region: CASSLGPIGGSYEQYF. In DNA, the CDR3 is TGCGCCAGCAGCTTGGGGCCCATCGGGGGCTCCTACGAGCAGTACTTC.

V gene TRBV19 combines with J gene TRBJ1-1; 10 bases fit TRBD1. The CDR3 runs to 14 residues. The V and J ends lost 4 bases and 3 bases, in that order; junction bases with no gene match: 2. Per germline, CDR1 LNHDA and CDR2 SQIVND (reference sequence). The CDR3 DNA sequence: TGTGCCAGTAGTACCGGGACAGGGGACACTGAAGCTTTCTTT. As protein: CASSTGTGDTEAFF.

V and J are TRBV30 and TRBJ2-1, with 9 bases identical to TRBD2. Per germline, CDR1 GTSNPN and CDR2 SVGIG (reference sequence). The V gene end was trimmed by 2 bases and the J gene end by 9 bases; junction bases not matched to a gene: 8. CDR3 length equals 14 residues. This CDR3 reads CAWSLGLASGEQFF. Written as DNA, the CDR3 is TGTGCCTGGAGTCTGGGACTAGCTTCGGGTGAGCAGTTCTTC.

This clone occurred many times. The CDR3 sequence: CASKVMNYGYTF. DNA for the CDR3: TGTGCCAGTAAGGTCATGAACTATGGCTACACCTTC. The chain links TRBV19 to TRBJ1-2; D gene unclear. The CDR3 runs 12 residues. Germline V gene sequence: CDR1 LNHDA, CDR2 SQIVND (reference sequence). The V end was cut by 7 bases, the J end by 2 bases, with 8 bases between.

This clone was seen a single time. CDR3 protein: CASGDRAYEQYF. CDR3 DNA: TGTGCCAGCGGCGACAGAGCCTACGAGCAGTACTTC. The chain couples TRBV7-9 to TRBJ2-7, with D possibly matching TRBD1 (5 bases). This CDR3 is 12 amino acids long. Germline V gene sequence: CDR1 SEHNR, CDR2 FQNEAQ (reference sequence). V lost 8 bases to trimming and J lost 2 bases, with 10 bases between them.

The chain couples TRBV29-1 to TRBJ1-2; no clear D. V shed 3 bases and J shed 4 bases, with 15 bases lying between them. The CDR3 loop spans 14 amino acids. Germline-derived CDR1 and CDR2 are SQVTM and ANQGSEA. The chain's CDR3 is CSVEGGRALYGYTF. CDR3 coding DNA: TGCAGCGTTGAGGGAGGACGAGCCCTCTATGGCTACACCTTC.

This clone was seen more than once but under ten times. This chain links TRBV6-1 with TRBJ2-3, with a weak D call TRBD1 (5 bases). This CDR3 comprises 14 residues. Germline lookup yields CDR1 MNHNS and CDR2 SASEGT. The V end lost 6 bases, the J end lost 4 bases, and 14 bases lay between the germline ends. DNA of the CDR3: TGTGCCAGCAGCCTCGCCGTAGGGGCAGATACGCAGTATTTT. Translating gives CASSLAVGADTQYF.

The rearrangement joins TRBV28 to TRBJ1-6; D unclear. Between the trimmed V and J ends, which lost 5 bases and 0 bases, there was a span of 5 bases. Germline assignment: CDR1 MDHEN and CDR2 SYDVKM. The CDR3 runs 14 residues. The CDR3 loop reads CASSDSSYNSPLHF. CDR3 coding DNA: TGTGCCAGCAGTGATAGCTCCTATAATTCACCCCTCCACTTT.

The rearrangement uses TRBV7-6 and TRBJ2-2; perhaps TRBD2 as D (5 bases). This CDR3 region has 19 residues. In germline, CDR1 is SGHVS, CDR2 FNYEAQ. V was pared by 6 bases and J by 3 bases, with 26 bases between. CDR3 in amino acids: CASRPRDDESPGDTGELFF. CDR3 nucleotide sequence: TGTGCCAGCAGACCCCGGGATGACGAATCCCCAGGAGACACCGGGGAGCTGTTTTTT.

CDR3 loop: CASSSTGDDYGYTF. In DNA, the CDR3 is TGCGCCAGCAGCTCCACAGGGGATGATTATGGCTACACCTTC. This rearrangement joins TRBV5-1 to TRBJ1-2; 7 nucleotides align to TRBD1. This CDR3 region has 14 residues. The germline CDR1 and CDR2 sequences are SGHRS and YFSETQ. Trimming at V came to 3 bases and at J to 5 bases, leaving 7 bases not matched to a gene.

The rearrangement uses TRBV7-9 and TRBJ2-1; 7 bases match TRBD1. Germline assignment: CDR1 SEHNR and CDR2 FQNEAQ (reference sequence). CDR3 length equals 15 residues. V lost 5 bases and J lost 4; bases outside the gene matches: 8. The CDR3 DNA is TGTGCCAGCAGCCTCCAACAGGGGTGGTACAATGAGCAGTTCTTC. Translating gives CASSLQQGWYNEQFF.